This T cell receptor (beta chain) was recovered during a study of response to subunit inactivated influenza vaccine. The CDR3 runs to 16 residues. Germline assignment: CDR1 SGHRS and CDR2 YFSETQ. Trimming stripped 3 bases from V and 1 base from J, with 14 bases between. This clonotype was seen a handful of times. Each CDR3 protein gets one entry after TCRdb re-called the RT-PCR reads with MiXCR. The sample has 500,000 to 700,000 distinct CDR3 sequences, roughly 23% seen once. The same sample was also used in a study of T cells expressing NK-cell markers. That work states: Synthesis of TCR beta cDNA relied on 5'RACE template switching carrying UMIs. Evidence did not settle whether expanded NKG2C+ T cell clones targeted HCMV.

The TCR was taken from a man between 50 and 59 years old who received an inactivated influenza vaccine. Sequenced material: CD4+ T cells sorted from PBMCs, taken roughly 12 days after vaccination. The chain couples TRBV5-1 to TRBJ2-1; D might be TRBD2 (6 bases). Written as DNA, the CDR3 is TGCGCCAGCAGCTCCACTACCGGAGGGTCCTACAATGAGCAGTTCTTC. This gives the protein CASSSTTGGSYNEQFF.